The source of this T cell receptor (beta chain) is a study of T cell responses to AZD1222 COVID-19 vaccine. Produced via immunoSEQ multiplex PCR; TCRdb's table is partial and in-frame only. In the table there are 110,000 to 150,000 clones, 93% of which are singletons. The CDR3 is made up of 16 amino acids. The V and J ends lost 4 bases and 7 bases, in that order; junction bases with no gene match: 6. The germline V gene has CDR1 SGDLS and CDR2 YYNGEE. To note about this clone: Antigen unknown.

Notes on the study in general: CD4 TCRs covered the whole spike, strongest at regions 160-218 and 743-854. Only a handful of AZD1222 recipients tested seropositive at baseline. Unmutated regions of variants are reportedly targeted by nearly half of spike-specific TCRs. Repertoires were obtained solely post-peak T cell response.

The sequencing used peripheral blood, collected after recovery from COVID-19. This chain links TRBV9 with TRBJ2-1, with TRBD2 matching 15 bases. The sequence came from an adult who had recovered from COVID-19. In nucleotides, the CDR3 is TGTGCCAGCAGCACTCAGGGGACTAGCGGGAGGAATGAGCAGTTCTTC. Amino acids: CASSTQGTSGRNEQFF.